These T cell receptor beta chains were read from a single sample in a study of T cell responses to AZD1222 COVID-19 vaccine. Clones were read by immunoSEQ multiplex PCR, and TCRdb kept only the in-frame ones, dropping some. This table has 85,000 to 130,000 clones, 86% appearing once. The material was peripheral blood, obtained 28 days after the second dose of the MenACWY control vaccine. These receptor sequences come from an adult who received the MenACWY meningococcal vaccine as a control. Both conserved end residues are part of each CDR3. The D gene is left open where the match is weak. The size of a clone is reported for some rows only, either as once, few or many, or as a class for expanded clones.

NA TRBJ1-2 NA TRBV3-1/TRBV3-2 TGTGCCAGCAGCCAAAGAGCGATTGGGGGGCGAGATGGCTACACCTTC CASSQRAIGGRDGYTF
NA TRBJ1-2 NA TRBV6-5 TGTGCCAGCACCGACAGGTACCATGGCTACACCTTC CASTDRYHGYTF
NA TRBJ2-7 NA TRBV4-3 TGCGCCAGCAGCCAAGGGAGGACAGACTCCTACGAGCAGTACTTC CASSQGRTDSYEQYF
TRBD1 TRBJ1-1 NA TRBV4-3 TGCGCCAGCAGCCAAACCGGGACAGGGTCGACTGAAGCTTTCTTT CASSQTGTGSTEAFF
NA TRBJ2-1 once TRBV9 TGTGCCAGCAGCGAGGCCCTCATCTCGGGACTTACAACCGAGCAGTTCTTC CASSEALISGLTTEQFF
NA TRBJ1-2 NA TRBV28 TGTGCCAGCAGTTTCGAGGGGGTAGATGGCTACACCTTC CASSFEGVDGYTF
TRBD1 TRBJ1-1 few TRBV19 TGTGCCAGTAGTTTGGACAGGGGGAGCAACACTGAAGCTTTCTTT CASSLDRGSNTEAFF
NA TRBJ2-3 NA TRBV24-1 TGTGCCACCAGTGATACCAGGACCGGAGATACGCAGTATTTT CATSDTRTGDTQYF
TRBD2 TRBJ2-3 NA TRBV27 TGTGCCAGCAGGAAATATAGCGGGCCCGGCACAGATACGCAGTATTTT CASRKYSGPGTDTQYF
NA TRBJ2-6 NA TRBV5-5 TGTGCCAGCAGCCTCGATGGGGCCAACGTCCTGACTTTC CASSLDGANVLTF
NA TRBJ2-7 NA TRBV7-9 TGTGCCAGCAGCTTAGCCCCCCCCAGGGACTACGAGCAGTACTTC CASSLAPPRDYEQYF
NA TRBJ1-5 NA TRBV4-2 TGTGCCAGCAGCCAAGACTCAAATAATCAGCCCCAGCATTTT CASSQDSNNQPQHF
NA TRBJ1-5 NA TRBV28 TGTGCCAGCGGGAAGGGTGGTCCAGGCAATCAGCCCCAGCATTTT CASGKGGPGNQPQHF
TRBD1 TRBJ2-5 NA TRBV19 TGTGCCAGTAGTACCTCCGAGACAGGGTTGGAGACCCAGTACTTC CASSTSETGLETQYF
NA TRBJ1-3 NA TRBV29-1 TGCAGCGTTGAATTAGGGTCTGGAAACACCATATATTTT CSVELGSGNTIYF
NA TRBJ2-7 NA TRBV5-1 TGCGCCAGCAGCTTGAATTCTGTATCCTACGAGCAGTACTTC CASSLNSVSYEQYF
NA TRBJ1-3 NA TRBV4-3 TGCGCCAGCAGCCAAGGCCCGGGGACGGGAAACACCATATATTTT CASSQGPGTGNTIYF
TRBD1 TRBJ1-5 NA TRBV7-9 TGTGCCAGCAGTCCTGGACAGGGGGCCGGTCAGCCCCAGCATTTT CASSPGQGAGQPQHF